The present entry profiles one TCR beta chain with its context. TCRdb keeps only in-frame clones here, not all; method: immunoSEQ multiplex PCR. The table lists about 20,000 clones, 65% to 90% of them singletons. This record comes from a study of control samples from healthy donors and cancer patients. The germline CDR1 and CDR2 sequences are MNHNS and SASEGT. J gave up 2 bases and V 8 bases, and 5 bases lay outside the gene matches. The CDR3 has 14 amino acids. The TCR was taken from a man between 60 and 70 years old with head and neck cancer. This chain links TRBV6-1 with TRBJ1-1, with 10 bases identical to TRBD1. Source material: PBMCs. The CDR3 protein is CASWLTGGNTEAFF. For the CDR3, the DNA is TGTGCCAGCTGGCTGACAGGGGGCAACACTGAAGCTTTCTTT.